This T cell receptor (beta chain) was recorded in a study of somatic mutations in cytotoxic T cells in rheumatoid arthritis (dated by TCRdb to 2016 to 2017). About the full investigation: Peripheral blood (roughly 33 ml EDTA) was collected from patients immediately after diagnosis and before any treatment began. Some V beta antibody-stained T-cell populations were flow-sorted on a FACSAria II or Sony SH800 at nearly 100% purity, and sorted V beta1+ cells also underwent TCRB sequencing. Whether expanded CD8+ T-cell clones in untreated, newly diagnosed rheumatoid arthritis carry somatic mutations was the study question, and clonality was characterized with TCRB deep sequencing. TCRB deep sequencing covered about 60 patients with rheumatoid arthritis along with approximately 20 healthy controls. Patients and controls did not essentially differ in median age, which was nearly identical between the groups.

The study at large found these results: No adjustment for multiple comparisons was made for the slight TRBV07 underrepresentation in patients. It was unknown which antigens the expanded CD8+ clones targeted, and their absence from virus-specific databases did not exclude viral specificity. In about an eighth of the roughly 65 patients the largest CD8+ clone exceeded 20% of CD8+ cells, and several identical CD8+ TCRB sequences were shared between blood and synovial fluid. CD8+ T-cell clonality did not differ significantly between rheumatoid arthritis patients and age-matched healthy controls. Healthy controls showed no age-related increase in CD8+ clonality, whereas patients did (Spearman r ~ 0.49).

This clone came up a few times. Its antigen is unknown. No qualities accompany the bases; no much larger clone lies one base away. Positive magnetic bead selection on an AutoMACS was used to isolate CD4+ and CD8+ cells, with flow cytometry used to check purity. After a first flow cytometry screen using a TCR V beta antibody panel, clonal expansions were characterized through TCRB deep sequencing of sorted CD8+ fractions. Ficoll-Paque PLUS density gradient separation was used to isolate peripheral blood mononuclear cells. DNA from CD4-enriched, CD8-enriched or PBMC samples was extracted using Nucleospin Tissue or Tissue XS kits and then quantified on a Qubit 2.0 fluorometer. From the cysteine up to the phenylalanine, the CDR3 has a length of 14 residues. Only the CDR3 region is kept as DNA, spanning 42 bases read in frame from base 1. Deletion took 0 bases off V and 10 bases off J, with a span of 10 bases between the germline ends. CDR1 is given as MNHNS and CDR2 as SASEGT, both from the germline V gene.

Genomic DNA underwent TCRB CDR3 sequencing using the immunoSEQ assay. The original methods were these. Only a few patient CD8+ clones larger than 1% matched published virus-specific TCRB sequences when compared against them. Nothing other than productive TCRB rearrangements was included in the analyses. Clonality was expressed as a Shannon entropy-based productive clonality index, with each clone defined by a unique TCRB CDR3 sequence. Repertoire overlap for a pair of samples was computed from each clone's template counts relative to total templates per sample. Flow cytometry-measured V-gene usage correlated with V-gene usage from TCRB sequencing, with a Spearman r of 0.55 to 0.7. TCRdb carries this immuneACCESS record with in-frame sequences only. Its versions omit some clonotypes, under half of them owing to an unresolved V gene in the studies checked, with the rest unexplained. Clone size and the V and J calls come from that table; the DNA yielded D and trimming. This sample has approximately 4,300 clones in its table, and 72% of those were observed once. 30% to 40% of the sample goes to the ten largest clones.

The chain links TRBV6-1 with TRBJ1-6; TRBD1 might be the D gene, on 6 matching bases. This receptor was taken from an adult with rheumatoid arthritis. Material for sequencing was CD8+ T cells sorted from blood. CDR3 protein: CASSEATGRSPLHF. The DNA reads as follows: TGTGCCAGCAGTGAAGCCACAGGGAGGTCACCCCTCCACTTT.